By share, the clone carrying this TCR beta chain counts as medium-sized. Only in-frame clones appear in the TCRdb table, and some are missing; sequencing was by immunoSEQ multiplex PCR. The sample has 45,000 to 50,000 clones, 65% to 85% seen once. These data originate in a study of blood T cell repertoires in COVID-19. The clonotype originates from a human donor with active or convalescent COVID-19. The donor label of this sample is uncertain. Material for sequencing was peripheral blood.

The CDR3 is CASSYSLGQLNEKLFF. The CDR3 coding sequence is TGTGCCAGCAGTTACTCACTAGGACAGCTTAATGAAAAACTGTTTTTT. The chain joins TRBV6-6 to TRBJ1-4; the D gene is possibly TRBD1 (6 bases). The V and J ends lost 0 bases and 4 bases respectively, with 12 bases between them. CDR3 length: 16 residues. Germline CDR1 and CDR2: MNHNY and SVGAGI (reference sequence).